Following are 8 T cell receptor beta chains from one sample sequenced in a study of post-analysis software for immune sequencing data. Study-wide results and limits: Patients had higher frequencies than controls of a few TRBV segments, including TRBV5-6, TRBV5-1 and TRBV20-1.

For these TCRs, the target antigens are not known. Unique molecular identifiers were carried by the TCR beta cDNA libraries. MiXCR, run by TCRdb on the PCR reads, gives a single entry per CDR3 protein. The sample records a few hundred thousand distinct CDR3 sequences, around a third being singletons. Source material: blood. These TCRs come from a girl aged 2-17 years with multiple sclerosis.

The chain has TRBV15 and TRBJ2-5; D uncertain. The germline V gene has CDR1 LNHNV and CDR2 YYDKDF (reference sequence). The CDR3 runs 14 residues. The V end lost 2 bases, the J end lost 5 bases, and 12 bases lay between the germline ends. CDR3 protein: CATSRKKGLETQYF. The CDR3 DNA is TGTGCCACCAGCAGAAAAAAAGGGCTGGAGACCCAGTACTTC.

This clonotype was seen at least ten times. The chain couples TRBV11-2 to TRBJ2-1; 9 nucleotides line up with TRBD2. The V gene's germline CDR1 is SGHAT and CDR2 FQNNGV. Trimming took 2 bases from V and 5 from J; bases not matched to a gene: 4. CDR3 length: 15 residues. DNA of the CDR3: TGTGCCAGCAGCTTATCGTCTAGCGGGAACAATGAGCAGTTCTTC. Translated, it gives CASSLSSSGNNEQFF.

In DNA, the CDR3 is TGTGCCAGCAGTAACCGACCCTACGAGCAGTACTTC. This sequence encodes CASSNRPYEQYF. The rearrangement uses TRBV28 and TRBJ2-5; D unresolved. The J call may be in error: the DNA end matches TRBJ2-7 better. The CDR3 is 12 amino acids. Germline CDR1 reads MDHEN; CDR2 reads SYDVKM.

In its sample, this clonotype was seen a few times. This sequence joins TRBV12-3 or TRBV12-4 and TRBJ1-4; D not resolved. The CDR3 contains 18 residues. V dropped 3 bases and J dropped 3 bases, with 20 bases sitting between them. The CDR3 loop is CASSFLLEVEQSNEKLFF. For the CDR3, the DNA is TGTGCCAGCAGTTTTTTATTAGAGGTCGAGCAATCTAATGAAAAACTGTTTTTT.

This clonotype is termed medium-sized. The chain uses TRBV25-1 and TRBJ1-1; D gene unclear. The germline CDR1 and CDR2 sequences are MGHDK and SYGVNS. Trimming cost V 11 bases and J 0 bases, with 16 bases left between them. CDR3 length equals 14 residues. The CDR3 DNA sequence: TGTGCCGACATCTCGGGCATGCTGAACACTGAAGCTTTCTTT. This codes for CADISGMLNTEAFF.

This clonotype was detected only a few times. The CDR3 spells CASSGRPIGGYEQYF. The CDR3 bases are TGCGCCAGCAGCGGGCGACCCATTGGCGGATACGAGCAGTACTTC. The rearrangement uses TRBV4-1 and TRBJ2-7, with D hard to call. The length of the CDR3 is 15 residues. The V end was cut by 5 bases, the J end by 4 bases, with 18 bases between. Germline CDR1 MGHRA, CDR2 YSYEKL.

This clonotype was counted once. In DNA form, the CDR3 reads TGTGCCACCAGTGATGGGTCGGGCCGAGCTTTCTTT. Its translation is CATSDGSGRAFF. This chain joins TRBV24-1 and TRBJ1-1; D is ambiguous. The CDR3 has 12 residues. Trimming took 3 bases from V and 10 from J, leaving 11 bases between them. Germline assignment: CDR1 KGHDR and CDR2 SFDVKD.

With respect to this clonotype: This clone may be a read error of a much larger clone one base away. The chain has TRBV5-1 and TRBJ2-4; 7 bases line up with TRBD1. The germline CDR1 and CDR2 sequences are SGHRS and YFSETQ. V shed 4 bases, J shed 4 bases, and the junction held 5 bases outside the gene matches. The CDR3 is 14 residues long. Written as DNA, the CDR3 is TGCGCCAGCAGCGCTGGGACAGATAAAAACATTCAGTACTTC. It encodes CASSAGTDKNIQYF.